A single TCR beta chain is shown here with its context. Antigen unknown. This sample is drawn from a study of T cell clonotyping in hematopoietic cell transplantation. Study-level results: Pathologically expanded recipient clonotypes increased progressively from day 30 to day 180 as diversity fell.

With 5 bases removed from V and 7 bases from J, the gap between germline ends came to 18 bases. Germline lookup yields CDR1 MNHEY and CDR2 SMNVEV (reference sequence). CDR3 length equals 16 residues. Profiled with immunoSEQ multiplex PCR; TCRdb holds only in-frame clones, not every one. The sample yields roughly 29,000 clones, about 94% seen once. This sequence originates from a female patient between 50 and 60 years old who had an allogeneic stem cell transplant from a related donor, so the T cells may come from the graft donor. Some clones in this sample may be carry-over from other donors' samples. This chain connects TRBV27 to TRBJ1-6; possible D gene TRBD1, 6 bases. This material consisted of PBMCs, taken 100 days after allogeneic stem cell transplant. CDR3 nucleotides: TGTGCCAGCAGTGATTCGACAGGTCGCACAAATTCACCCCTCCACTTT. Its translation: CASSDSTGRTNSPLHF.